Listed here is a single T cell receptor beta chain. Its antigen is undetermined. The CDR3 length is 15 residues. The ends were cut back, 0 bases at V and 1 base at J, with 10 bases in the middle. Germline CDR1 reads DFQATT; CDR2 reads SNEGSKA (reference sequence). This sample is drawn from a study of blood T cells in healthy people across ages. Findings and caveats of the study: Naive T cell percentage showed a strong correlation with the diversity of TCR beta.

PCR was performed a second time for about 7 to 12 cycles using a sample-barcoded 5' primer and a J-beta primer mix. MiXCR, run by TCRdb on the 5' RACE reads, gives a single entry per CDR3 protein. Of roughly 2 million distinct CDR3 sequences in the sample, about 50% are singletons; the top ten hold less than 2.5%. Sequencing was done on a sample of blood. The TCR sequence derives from a woman in her thirties or forties in good health. The chain carries TRBV20-1 and TRBJ2-4; no clear D gene. CDR3 residues: CSARDISVAKNIQYF. The CDR3 DNA reads TGCAGTGCTAGAGATATCAGCGTGGCCAAAAACATTCAGTACTTC.